This entry concerns a single T cell receptor (beta chain). Every patient had mismatch repair deficiency by PCR or immunohistochemistry. TCRs were sequenced from a few patients responding to pembrolizumab. These data are taken from a study of PD-1 blockade in mismatch repair-deficient tumors. This CDR3 has 13 amino acids. V lost 1 base to trimming and J lost 5 bases, with 9 bases between them. CDR1 is MNHEY and CDR2 is SMNVEV in the germline V gene (reference sequence). The assay was immunoSEQ multiplex PCR, and TCRdb's table has in-frame clones only and misses some. The data contain roughly 110,000 clones, over 60% of them seen just once; the ten biggest clones take up 4.7%.

The sequences come from peripheral blood, collected roughly 13 months after starting pembrolizumab. V gene TRBV27 combines with J gene TRBJ2-7; D gene uncertain. The receptor was isolated from an adult with mismatch repair-deficient cancer. CDR3 sequence: CASSLWPGDEQYF. CDR3 nucleotides: TGTGCCAGCAGTTTATGGCCGGGCGACGAGCAGTACTTC.